Listed below are T cell receptor beta chains from one sample, sequenced in a study of spatial heterogeneity in lung cancer. TCRdb itself ran the 5' RACE reads through MiXCR, one entry per CDR3 protein. The data hold about 11,000 distinct CDR3 sequences, with around 3.7% observed a single time. The specimen was normal lung tissue next to the tumor, collected at surgery. Receptors originate from a male donor with early-stage non-small cell lung cancer. Each CDR3 is given with its conserved first and last residue. D genes are given only for firm matches. Clone size is stated in some rows and not others, as once, few, many or a class when expanded.

j_call clone_size v_call d_call cdr3_nt cdr3_aa
TRBJ1-1 medium-sized TRBV5-1 - TGCGCCAGCAGCTTGGGGGTAAACACTGAAGCTTTCTTT CASSLGVNTEAFF
TRBJ2-1 medium-sized TRBV20-1 TRBD2 TGCAGTGCTAGAGATGGCGGGCGGGAGTCATACAATGAGCAGTTCTTC CSARDGGRESYNEQFF
TRBJ2-7 - TRBV4-3 TRBD2 TGCGTCAGCAGCCAAGAAAGACTAGCGGGAGTCGAGCAGTACTTC CVSSQERLAGVEQYF
TRBJ2-3 many TRBV4-1 TRBD2 TGCGCCAGCAGCCAAGCGGGGACTAGCGCACAAGATACGCAGTATTTT CASSQAGTSAQDTQYF
TRBJ2-2 many TRBV5-6 TRBD1 TGTGCCAGCAGCCACGAACAGGGGGCTGGAGGAACCGGGGAGCTGTTTTTT CASSHEQGAGGTGELFF
TRBJ2-1 medium-sized TRBV12-3/TRBV12-4 TRBD2 TGTGCCAGCAGTATAAAGGGACTAGGACCTTCCTACAATGAGCAGTTCTTC CASSIKGLGPSYNEQFF
TRBJ2-1 few TRBV5-1 TRBD2 TGCGCCAGCAGCCTCGGGACTAGCGGGACCCATGAGCAGTTCTTC CASSLGTSGTHEQFF
TRBJ1-1 - TRBV7-3 TRBD1 TGTGCCAGCGCAAGGGACAGGGGTGGCACTGAAGCTTTCTTT CASARDRGGTEAFF
TRBJ2-5 many TRBV5-1 - TGCGCCAGCAGCTTGGCTCCGATAAGCCCCCAAGAGACCCAGTACTTC CASSLAPISPQETQYF
TRBJ1-6 many TRBV30 - TGTGCCTGGAGTGCGTGGCTAATCTTATCTCGTTCACCCCTCCACTTT CAWSAWLILSRSPLHF
TRBJ1-5 - TRBV12-3/TRBV12-4 - TGTGCCAGCAGCTTAGGGCAGGGAGGGGTGGGCAATCAGCCCCAGCATTTT CASSLGQGGVGNQPQHF
TRBJ2-1 many TRBV29-1 - TGCAGCGTTGAGGTCGGCTTCTCCTACAATGAGCAGTTCTTC CSVEVGFSYNEQFF
TRBJ2-5 many TRBV12-3/TRBV12-4 - TGTGCCAGCGGCCCGATGTACCAAGAGACCCAGTACTTC CASGPMYQETQYF
TRBJ2-4 many TRBV27 - TGTGCCAGCAGTTCGGAATTAGCCAAAAACATTCAGTACTTC CASSSELAKNIQYF
TRBJ1-1 many TRBV29-1 - TGCAGCGTTGAAGAGGGGGGTCGGGCCGCTGAAGCTTTCTTT CSVEEGGRAAEAFF
TRBJ2-2 many TRBV5-1 - TGCGCCAGCAGCCTCTACTCGAACACCGGGGAGCTGTTTTTT CASSLYSNTGELFF
TRBJ2-7 few TRBV11-2 - TGTGCCAGCAGCTTAGATCCCGCGGCTTCCTACGAGCAGTACTTC CASSLDPAASYEQYF
TRBJ2-3 medium-sized TRBV29-1 - TGCAGCGGGTCGCTCCCCACGGGGGGCGGACAGGGCACAGATACGCAGTATTTT CSGSLPTGGGQGTDTQYF
TRBJ2-1 few TRBV4-1 - TGCGCCAGCAGCCAAGATTTGACTCGTCAGGGGCGAATCTACAATGAGCAGTTCTTC CASSQDLTRQGRIYNEQFF
TRBJ2-1 many TRBV29-1 TRBD1 TGCAGCGTTGGAGGAACGGACAGGGGAGGGGATGAGCAGTTCTTC CSVGGTDRGGDEQFF
TRBJ2-1 many TRBV12-3/TRBV12-4 TRBD2 TGTGCCAGCAGTTTAACGGGGGGGTTGAATGAGCAGTTCTTC CASSLTGGLNEQFF
TRBJ2-5 many TRBV10-3 TRBD2 TGTGCCATCAGTGAGTCTAGCGGGAGAACTAGTGATGGAGAGACCCAGTACTTC CAISESSGRTSDGETQYF
TRBJ2-2 many TRBV10-3 TRBD2 TGTGCCATCAGGAGGGGACTAGCTGACAACACCGGGGAGCTGTTTTTT CAIRRGLADNTGELFF
TRBJ2-7 many TRBV28 - TGTGCCAGCAGTTCCGAATACGAGCAGTACTTC CASSSEYEQYF
TRBJ2-1 medium-sized TRBV6-2/TRBV6-3 - TGTGCCAGCAGTCCCCGCACAACAGGGCAGTTCTTC CASSPRTTGQFF